Listed below are T cell receptor beta chains from one sample, sequenced in a study of blood T cell repertoires in COVID-19. The protocol was immunoSEQ multiplex PCR, while the TCRdb copy is restricted to in-frame clones and leaves out a portion. The sample lists 18,000 or so clones, about four fifths seen once, with approximately 15% in the top ten. The sample was peripheral blood. These receptors were collected from a man aged 35 to 55 with active or convalescent COVID-19. Each CDR3 is given with its conserved first and last residue. The D gene is left open where the match is weak. Where a row states a size, it is once, few, many or the class of an expanded clone; other rows omit it.

cdr3_nt: TGTGCCTGGAGAGAAACAGGGGGAAGCTATGGCTACACCTTC
cdr3_aa: CAWRETGGSYGYTF
clone_size: -
v_call: TRBV30
d_call: TRBD1
j_call: TRBJ1-2

cdr3_nt: TGCAGCGTTGTACGGGGAGACCCAGGAGTAGCTTTCTTT
cdr3_aa: CSVVRGDPGVAFF
clone_size: few
v_call: TRBV29-1
d_call: -
j_call: TRBJ1-1

cdr3_nt: TGCAGCGTTCTATCCAGGCCCAACTATGGCTACACCTTC
cdr3_aa: CSVLSRPNYGYTF
clone_size: -
v_call: TRBV29-1
d_call: -
j_call: TRBJ1-2

cdr3_nt: TGCGCCAGCAGCTGGGACAGAACTAACTATGGCTACACCTTC
cdr3_aa: CASSWDRTNYGYTF
clone_size: -
v_call: TRBV10-2
d_call: TRBD1
j_call: TRBJ1-2

cdr3_nt: TGTGCCAGCAGCTTAGCTGGTAGCGGGGGACCAGATACGCAGTATTTT
cdr3_aa: CASSLAGSGGPDTQYF
clone_size: -
v_call: TRBV7-9
d_call: TRBD2
j_call: TRBJ2-3

cdr3_nt: TGTGCCACCAGTCAGACAGGAACCACTGAAGCTTTCTTT
cdr3_aa: CATSQTGTTEAFF
clone_size: -
v_call: TRBV24-1
d_call: -
j_call: TRBJ1-1

cdr3_nt: TGTGCCAGCAGTCCGTGGGACACACGGGATAATCAGCCCCAGCATTTT
cdr3_aa: CASSPWDTRDNQPQHF
clone_size: -
v_call: TRBV27
d_call: -
j_call: TRBJ1-5

cdr3_nt: TGCAGCGGTTTCGGGGGGCCGAGGACTGAAGCTTTCTTT
cdr3_aa: CSGFGGPRTEAFF
clone_size: -
v_call: TRBV29-1
d_call: -
j_call: TRBJ1-1

cdr3_nt: TGTGCCAGCAGCTCCACCTACAATGAGCAGTTCTTC
cdr3_aa: CASSSTYNEQFF
clone_size: -
v_call: TRBV5-4
d_call: -
j_call: TRBJ2-1

cdr3_nt: TGTGCCAGCAGCCAACGGGACAGATCCAAAAACATTCAGTACTTC
cdr3_aa: CASSQRDRSKNIQYF
clone_size: -
v_call: TRBV14
d_call: TRBD1
j_call: TRBJ2-4

cdr3_nt: TGTGCCAGCAGTGGACACCTTGAAGCTTTCTTT
cdr3_aa: CASSGHLEAFF
clone_size: -
v_call: TRBV27
d_call: -
j_call: TRBJ1-1

cdr3_nt: TGTGCCAGCAGCCAAGAGGCGACTTACACTGAAGCTTTCTTT
cdr3_aa: CASSQEATYTEAFF
clone_size: -
v_call: TRBV3-1/TRBV3-2
d_call: -
j_call: TRBJ1-1

cdr3_nt: TGTGCCAGCAGTTTATGGGGCACCACAGATACGCAGTATTTT
cdr3_aa: CASSLWGTTDTQYF
clone_size: -
v_call: TRBV27
d_call: -
j_call: TRBJ2-3

cdr3_nt: TGCGCCAGCAGCTTGGAACGCGGAAACAATGAGCAGTTCTTC
cdr3_aa: CASSLERGNNEQFF
clone_size: -
v_call: TRBV5-1
d_call: -
j_call: TRBJ2-1

cdr3_nt: TGTGCCAGCAGTGAATTTGGGGCCTCCCCCACAGATACGCAGTATTTT
cdr3_aa: CASSEFGASPTDTQYF
clone_size: -
v_call: TRBV6-1
d_call: -
j_call: TRBJ2-3

cdr3_nt: TGTGCCAGCAGTTTCCAGGGCGGTCCAACTAATGAAAAACTGTTTTTT
cdr3_aa: CASSFQGGPTNEKLFF
clone_size: -
v_call: TRBV28
d_call: -
j_call: TRBJ1-4

cdr3_nt: TGTGCCAGCAGTGAAAGGACAAGGGGGAAAGAGACCCAGTACTTC
cdr3_aa: CASSERTRGKETQYF
clone_size: -
v_call: TRBV6-1
d_call: -
j_call: TRBJ2-5

cdr3_nt: TGTGCCAGCAGCTCAACTGGGCGGGGGCAAGAGACCCAGTACTTC
cdr3_aa: CASSSTGRGQETQYF
clone_size: -
v_call: TRBV7-3
d_call: TRBD2
j_call: TRBJ2-5

cdr3_nt: TGTGCCAGCAGTACCTTTGGTACACCGAACACCGGGGAGCTGTTTTTT
cdr3_aa: CASSTFGTPNTGELFF
clone_size: -
v_call: TRBV27
d_call: -
j_call: TRBJ2-2